This TCR beta chain was recovered during a study of T cell repertoires in cytomegalovirus infection (dated by TCRdb to between 2017 and 2020). A note on the overall study: Because public TCR beta signatures pointed to carriage of CMV infection together with the matching HLA type, the HLA type of each donor mattered for the analysis.

The CDR3 numbers 15 residues from cysteine through phenylalanine. Only CDR3 DNA is held: 45 bases, read in frame from base 1. From V the trimming removes 1 base and from J it removes 10 bases, while the gene matches leave 10 bases of the junction unaccounted for. The germline V gene supplies CDR1 SGHTA and CDR2 FQGNSA. Broad study findings and their caveats: The ex vivo response was dominated by HLA-C-restricted CMV-specific TCR beta clonotypes, and the single most frequent clonotype in two of eight donors was supplied by these HLA-C-restricted clonotypes. Cumulative frequency of public TCR beta family members discriminated carriers of CMV infection plus the relevant HLA type in this cohort and an independent 352-donor cohort.

Sequenced on an Illumina HiSeq 1500. TCRdb reprocessed the public reads (quality trimming at Q25 with fastp, clone calling with MiXCR) and kept in-frame beta chains. A single entry per CDR3 protein holds the most common genes and DNA from its merged rows. The sample table contains about 400,000 distinct CDR3 sequences; only one count was recorded for around 18% of them. The top ten clones comprise roughly 8.7% of the sample. The sample holds many counts of this clonotype. The antigen this receptor binds is unknown. Per-base quality was not reported, and no clone a single base away is much larger than it.

This clonotype was obtained from a human donor in good health (CMV status not recorded). Some clones in this sample may be carry-over from other donors' samples. Sequencing used PBMCs. Recombination joined TRBV7-2 with TRBJ2-1; the central 7 bases match TRBD2. The nucleotide sequence reads TGTGCCAGCAGCTTAGGGCGGAAAGAAGCGGGAGAGCAGTTCTTC. Its amino acids are CASSLGRKEAGEQFF.